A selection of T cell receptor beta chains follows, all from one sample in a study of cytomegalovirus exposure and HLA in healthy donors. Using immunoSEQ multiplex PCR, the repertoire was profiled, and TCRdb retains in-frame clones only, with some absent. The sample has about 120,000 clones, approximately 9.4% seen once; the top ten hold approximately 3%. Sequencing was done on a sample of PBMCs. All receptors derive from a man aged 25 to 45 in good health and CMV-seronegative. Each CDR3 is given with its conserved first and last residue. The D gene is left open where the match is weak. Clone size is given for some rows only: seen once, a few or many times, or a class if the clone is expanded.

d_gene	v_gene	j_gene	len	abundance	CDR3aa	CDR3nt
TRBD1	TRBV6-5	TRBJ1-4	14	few	CASRAGTGLEKLFF	TGTGCCAGCAGAGCCGGGACAGGGCTTGAAAAACTGTTTTTT
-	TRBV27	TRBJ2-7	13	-	CASAYSLSYEQYF	TGTGCCAGCGCATACTCGCTCTCCTACGAGCAGTACTTC
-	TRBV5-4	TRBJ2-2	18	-	CASSLASSGVTLGGELFF	TGTGCCAGCAGCTTGGCCAGTTCGGGAGTTACTCTAGGCGGGGAGCTGTTTTTT
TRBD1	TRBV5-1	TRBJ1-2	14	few	CASSSTTGGGGYTF	TGCGCCAGCAGCTCTACGACAGGGGGCGGGGGCTACACCTTC
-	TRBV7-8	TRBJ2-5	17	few	CASSLWPGGDRKETQYF	TGTGCCAGCAGCTTATGGCCGGGGGGGGACAGAAAAGAGACCCAGTACTTC
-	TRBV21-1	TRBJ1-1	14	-	CASSKTGLYTEAFF	TGTGCCAGCAGCAAGACAGGGTTATACACTGAAGCTTTCTTT
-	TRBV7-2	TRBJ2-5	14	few	CASSYGAGLETQYF	TGTGCCAGCAGCTATGGGGCCGGGTTGGAGACCCAGTACTTC
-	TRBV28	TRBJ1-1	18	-	CASSSSSGRGGKGTEAFF	TGTGCCAGCAGTTCATCATCGGGACGAGGGGGAAAGGGCACTGAAGCTTTCTTT
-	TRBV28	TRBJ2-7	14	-	CASGREFLSYEQYF	TGTGCCAGCGGCCGGGAATTCCTCTCCTACGAGCAGTACTTC
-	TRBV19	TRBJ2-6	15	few	CASHGIFSGANVLTF	TGTGCCAGTCATGGCATCTTCTCTGGGGCCAACGTCCTGACTTTC
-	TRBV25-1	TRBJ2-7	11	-	CASSRGYEQYF	TGTGCCAGCAGTCGAGGCTACGAGCAGTACTTC
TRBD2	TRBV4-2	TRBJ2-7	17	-	CASSQGGVLAGGPDQYF	TGTGCCAGCAGCCAAGGCGGGGTACTAGCGGGGGGCCCGGACCAGTACTTC
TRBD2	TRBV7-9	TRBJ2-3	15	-	CASSPSGGTTDTQYF	TGTGCCAGCAGCCCCAGCGGGGGTACCACAGATACGCAGTATTTT
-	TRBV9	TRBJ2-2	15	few	CASSVGQANTGELFF	TGTGCCAGCAGCGTAGGACAAGCGAACACCGGGGAGCTGTTTTTT
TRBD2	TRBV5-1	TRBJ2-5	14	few	CASTLTSGTETQYF	TGCGCCAGCACCTTAACTAGCGGCACAGAGACCCAGTACTTC